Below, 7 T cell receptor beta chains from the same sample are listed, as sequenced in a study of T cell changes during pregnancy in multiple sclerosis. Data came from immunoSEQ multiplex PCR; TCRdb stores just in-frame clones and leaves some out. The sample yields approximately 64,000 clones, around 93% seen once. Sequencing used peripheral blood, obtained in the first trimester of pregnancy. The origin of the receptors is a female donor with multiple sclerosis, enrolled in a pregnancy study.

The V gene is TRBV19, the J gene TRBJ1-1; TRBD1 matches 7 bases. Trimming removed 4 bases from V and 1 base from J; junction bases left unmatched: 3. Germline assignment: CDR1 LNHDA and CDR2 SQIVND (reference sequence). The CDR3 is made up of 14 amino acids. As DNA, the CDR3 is TGTGCCAGTAGTAGCTGGACAGGGAACACTGAAGCTTTCTTT. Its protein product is CASSSWTGNTEAFF.

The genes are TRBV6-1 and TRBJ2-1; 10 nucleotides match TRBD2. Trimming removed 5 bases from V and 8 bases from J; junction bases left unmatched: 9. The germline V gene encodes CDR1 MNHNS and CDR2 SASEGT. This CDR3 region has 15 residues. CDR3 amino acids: CASSLSGRAIDEQFF. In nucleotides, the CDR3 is TGTGCCAGCAGTCTCAGCGGGAGGGCCATCGATGAGCAGTTCTTC.

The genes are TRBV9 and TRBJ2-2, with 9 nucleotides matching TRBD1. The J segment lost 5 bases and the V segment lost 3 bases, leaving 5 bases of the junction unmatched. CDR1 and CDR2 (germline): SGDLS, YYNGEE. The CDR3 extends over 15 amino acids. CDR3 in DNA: TGTGCCAGCAGCGCCCGGGACAGGGAAACCGGGGAGCTGTTTTTT. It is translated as CASSARDRETGELFF. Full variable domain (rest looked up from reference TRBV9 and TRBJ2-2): DSGVTQTPKHLITATGQRVTLRCSPRSGDLSVYWYQQSLDQGLQFLIQYYNGEERAKGNILERFSAQQFPDLHSELNLSSLELGDSALYFCASSARDRETGELFFGEGSRLTVL.

Here the CDR3 DNA reads TGTGCCAGCAGCTTAAAGGTCATACAGGGGGCCGAGCAGTACTTC. Its translation is CASSLKVIQGAEQYF. The chain employs TRBV5-6 and TRBJ2-7, with 9 bases aligning to TRBD1. V gave up 2 bases and J gave up 6 bases; unmatched junction bases: 9. In germline, CDR1 is SGHDT, CDR2 YYEEEE. The CDR3 is made up of 15 amino acids. Complete variable domain (other parts from reference TRBV5-6 and TRBJ2-7): DAGVTQSPTHLIKTRGQQVTLRCSPKSGHDTVSWYQQALGQGPQFIFQYYEEEERQRGNFPDRFSGHQFPNYSSELNVNALLLGDSALYLCASSLKVIQGAEQYFGPGTRLTVT.

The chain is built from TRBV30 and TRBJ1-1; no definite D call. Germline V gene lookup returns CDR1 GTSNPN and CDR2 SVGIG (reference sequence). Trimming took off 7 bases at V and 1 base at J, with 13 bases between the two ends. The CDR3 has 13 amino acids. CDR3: CASKAEANTEAFF. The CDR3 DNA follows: TGTGCCTCAAAAGCAGAGGCGAACACTGAAGCTTTCTTT.

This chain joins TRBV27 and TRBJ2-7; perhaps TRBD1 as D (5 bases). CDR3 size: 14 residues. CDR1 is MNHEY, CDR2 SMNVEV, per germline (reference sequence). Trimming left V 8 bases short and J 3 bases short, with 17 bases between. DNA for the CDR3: TGTGCCAGCGGCTCCTATAGACAGAACTACGAGCAGTACTTC. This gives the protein CASGSYRQNYEQYF.

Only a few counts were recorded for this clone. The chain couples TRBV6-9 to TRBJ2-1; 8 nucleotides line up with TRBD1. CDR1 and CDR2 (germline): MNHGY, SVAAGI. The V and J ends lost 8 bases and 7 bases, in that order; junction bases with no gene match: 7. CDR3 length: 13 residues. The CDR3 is CASERTGKNEQFF. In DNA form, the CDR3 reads TGTGCCAGCGAACGGACAGGGAAGAATGAGCAGTTCTTC.